These 25 T cell receptor beta chains were all obtained from the same sample, sequenced in a study of vaccination effects on CD4 cells after COVID-19. Their antigens remain unidentified. The protocol was immunoSEQ multiplex PCR, while the TCRdb copy is restricted to in-frame clones and leaves out a portion. This table holds 55,000 to 70,000 clones, about 80% found once. Within the ViraFEST assay, antigen-specific CD4+ T cells underwent expansion with viral peptide pools prior to sequencing. The culture ran for 10 days, and then CD4+ T cells were isolated. Everyone in the study got two shots of either the BNT162b2 or mRNA-1273 vaccine. The material was CD4+ T cells from PBMCs cultured with HCoV-OC43 spike peptides, obtained after COVID-19 vaccination. Specified subset: HCoV-OC43 spike overlapping peptide pool stimulation. Receptor source: a human donor who received a COVID-19 vaccine.

V is TRBV12-3 or TRBV12-4 and J is TRBJ1-6; TRBD1 is a possible D gene (5 bases). This CDR3 has 12 amino acids. V lost 5 bases and J 11 bases, leaving 10 bases between the germline ends. CDR3 amino acids: CASSPGYTPLHF. CDR3 in DNA: TGTGCCAGCAGTCCAGGGTACACACCCCTCCACTTT.

CDR3 DNA sequence: TGTGCCAGCAGCTTAGAAGAAGAGACCCAGTACTTC. It yields the protein CASSLEEETQYF. The rearrangement joins TRBV7-3 to TRBJ2-5, with D unclear. This CDR3 has 12 residues. Germline CDR1 and CDR2: SGHTA and FQGTGA. V shed 2 bases and J shed 3 bases, with 4 bases lying between them. The entire variable domain, with the rest obtained from reference TRBV7-3 and TRBJ2-5, is as follows: GAGVSQTPSNKVTEKGKYVELRCDPISGHTALYWYRQSLGQGPEFLIYFQGTGAADDSGLPNDRFFAVRPEGSVSTLKIQRTERGDSAVYLCASSLEEETQYFGPGTRLLVL.

This chain links TRBV7-2 with TRBJ2-5; no firm D call. This CDR3 spans 13 amino acids. The V gene lost 5 bases and the J gene lost 4 bases, with 11 bases spanning the gap. Germline lookup yields CDR1 SGHTA and CDR2 FQGNSA. This CDR3 reads CASSGVVPETQYF. CDR3 sequence (DNA): TGTGCCAGCAGCGGCGTCGTTCCAGAGACCCAGTACTTC.

The chain has TRBV6-5 and TRBJ1-1, with 11 bases aligning to TRBD1. This CDR3 is built from 14 residues. Germline values: CDR1 MNHEY, CDR2 SVGAGI. The junction had 8 bases not matched to a gene; V was cut back by 6 bases and J by 8 bases. The CDR3, as DNA: TGTGCCAGCAGCTTGGACAGGGGGCATCAGGAAGCTTTCTTT. It is translated as CASSLDRGHQEAFF.

V is TRBV3-1 (or the pseudogene TRBV3-2) and J is TRBJ1-2; D not certain. The CDR3 is 15 residues long. Germline V gene sequence: CDR1 LGHDT, CDR2 YNNKEL (reference sequence). The germline V and J ends were trimmed by 0 bases and 2 bases, with 10 bases remaining between them. CDR3 sequence reads: CASSQDDLPNYGYTF. Here the CDR3 DNA reads TGTGCCAGCAGCCAAGACGACCTTCCGAACTATGGCTACACCTTC.

A few counts support this clone. This rearrangement joins TRBV15 to TRBJ1-6; the match to TRBD1 covers 10 bases. The CDR3 has 14 residues. With V trimmed by 3 bases and J by 12 bases, 5 bases remained unmatched. CDR1 and CDR2 from the germline V gene are LNHNV and YYDKDF (reference sequence). The chain's CDR3 is CATSSDRGLGPLHF. CDR3 coding DNA: TGTGCCACCAGCAGCGACAGGGGGCTGGGACCCCTCCACTTT.

The table lists this clone with a few counts. V usage is TRBV27 and J usage is TRBJ1-5; 12 nucleotides align to TRBD1. The CDR3 contains 14 residues. V lost 4 bases to trimming and J lost 8 bases; unmatched junction nucleotides: 3. CDR1 and CDR2 from the germline V gene are MNHEY and SMNVEV (reference sequence). This CDR3 reads CASSSGTGGKPQHF. In DNA, the CDR3 is TGTGCCAGCAGTTCCGGGACAGGGGGCAAGCCCCAGCATTTT.

This clone has a single count. The rearrangement joins TRBV2 to TRBJ2-5; D is unresolved. The germline CDR1 and CDR2 sequences are SNHLY and FYNNEI. This CDR3 spans 15 amino acids. The germline V and J ends were trimmed by 7 bases and 1 base, with 16 bases remaining between them. The CDR3 loop is CASILTPRVQETQYF. The CDR3 coding sequence is TGTGCCAGCATTCTCACCCCAAGAGTCCAAGAGACCCAGTACTTC.

This chain uses TRBV16 with TRBJ2-2; D perhaps matches TRBD1 (6 bases). CDR1 and CDR2 (germline): KGHSY, FQNENV. CDR3 length: 15 amino acids. With 4 bases removed from V and 5 bases from J, the gap between germline ends came to 14 bases. The CDR3 DNA follows: TGTGCCAGCAGCCCTACACAGGGTGGAACCGGGGAGCTGTTTTTT. It translates to CASSPTQGGTGELFF.

The sample holds one count of this clone. The V gene is TRBV7-9, the J gene TRBJ1-2; 8 nucleotides align to TRBD1. The CDR3 is 18 amino acids. CDR1 is SEHNR, CDR2 FQNEAQ, per germline (reference sequence). Germline trimming cut 1 base from V and 4 bases from J; bases unmatched to any gene: 14. In nucleotides, the CDR3 is TGTGCCAGCAGCTTAGAACTTGGGCAGGGGGCAAGGATCTATGGCTACACCTTC. It specifies CASSLELGQGARIYGYTF.

The chain recombines TRBV2 with TRBJ2-3; D may correspond to TRBD1 or TRBD2 (6 bases each). The germline V and J ends were trimmed by 8 bases and 2 bases, with 14 bases remaining between them. Germline values: CDR1 SNHLY, CDR2 FYNNEI. The CDR3 sequence is 14 residues long. The CDR3: CASRDWDITDTQYF. The CDR3 region has the DNA TGTGCCAGCCGGGACTGGGACATCACAGATACGCAGTATTTT. Full variable domain (outside the CDR3, taken from reference TRBV2 and TRBJ2-3): EPEVTQTPSHQVTQMGQEVILRCVPISNHLYFYWYRQILGQKVEFLVSFYNNEISEKSEIFDDQFSVERPDGSNFTLKIRSTKLEDSAMYFCASRDWDITDTQYFGPGTRLTVL.

The J gene is TRBJ1-5, the V gene TRBV7-3, with D possibly matching TRBD1 (5 bases). V was trimmed by 2 bases and J by 2 bases, leaving 7 bases between them. The CDR3 has 14 residues. CDR1 and CDR2 from the germline V gene are SGHTA and FQGTGA. In DNA form, the CDR3 reads TGTGCCAGCAGCTTAGGGACGGGCAATCAGCCCCAGCATTTT. The encoded protein is CASSLGTGNQPQHF.

CDR3 protein: CASSPNTGYSNQPQHF. In nucleotides, the CDR3 is TGTGCCAGCTCACCGAATACAGGGTATAGCAATCAGCCCCAGCATTTT. The chain uses TRBV18 and TRBJ1-5; D may be TRBD1 (6 bases). Germline lookup yields CDR1 KGHSH and CDR2 LQKENI. Trimming removed 3 bases at V and 0 bases at J, with 12 bases between. The CDR3 length is 16 residues.

This clone showed up just a few times. The chain links TRBV23-1 to TRBJ1-6, with D possibly matching TRBD1 (5 bases). TRBV23-1 is treated as an ORF (open reading frame) with a function not yet certain. The V end lost 1 base, the J end lost 16 bases, and 20 bases lay between the germline ends. This CDR3 is built from 15 residues. The CDR3 loop reads CASSQLPDKVPGLHF. In nucleotides, the CDR3 is TGCGCCAGCAGTCAATTGCCGGACAAGGTCCCAGGGCTCCACTTT.

This clone was seen only a few times. The chain is built from TRBV6-1 and TRBJ1-3, with no clear D. This CDR3 has 15 residues. Germline V gene lookup returns CDR1 MNHNS and CDR2 SASEGT. The V end was cut by 2 bases, the J end by 3 bases, with 11 bases between. CDR3 sequence: CASSERTGLGNTIYF. The CDR3 nucleotides are TGTGCCAGCAGTGAACGGACGGGTCTTGGAAACACCATATATTTT.

CDR3 residues: CASSRQGYEQYV. The CDR3 nucleotides are TGTGCCAGCAGCCGACAGGGGTACGAGCAGTACGTC. This chain links TRBV6-5 with TRBJ2-7; 8 bases line up with TRBD1. Germline V gives CDR1 MNHEY, CDR2 SVGAGI. CDR3 length: 12 amino acids. Unmatched junction bases numbered 2, after V lost 6 bases and J lost 4 bases.

The V call is TRBV15, the J call TRBJ1-1; D remains unclear. Germline CDR1 LNHNV, CDR2 YYDKDF (reference sequence). Trimming took off 5 bases at V and 1 base at J, with 11 bases between the two ends. This CDR3 has 14 amino acids. CDR3 loop: CATSLLRRNTEAFF. DNA for the CDR3: TGTGCCACCAGCCTACTCAGGAGGAACACTGAAGCTTTCTTT. The whole variable domain, remainder taken from reference TRBV15 and TRBJ1-1, is DAMVIQNPRYQVTQFGKPVTLSCSQTLNHNVMYWYQQKSSQAPKLLFHYYDKDFNNEADTPDNFQSRRPNTSFCFLDIRSPGLGDTAMYLCATSLLRRNTEAFFGQGTRLTVV.

This rearrangement joins TRBV5-8 to TRBJ1-1, with D possibly matching TRBD1 (5 bases). The CDR3 runs 16 residues. Germline values: CDR1 SGHTS, CDR2 YDEGEE. The V gene lost 7 bases and the J gene lost 1 base, with 20 bases spanning the gap. CDR3 DNA sequence: TGTGCCAGCCCCGACTCCCACGGGGCGAAGAACACTGAAGCTTTCTTT. Translation: CASPDSHGAKNTEAFF.

This clone has just one count. The chain couples TRBV9 to TRBJ2-3; 8 bases align to TRBD1. V dropped 0 bases and J dropped 6; count of bases not matched to a gene: 9. Per germline, CDR1 SGDLS and CDR2 YYNGEE. This CDR3 is 16 amino acids long. CDR3 nucleotide sequence: TGTGCCAGCAGCGTAGTAGATACAGGGGGAACCGATACGCAGTATTTT. Residues: CASSVVDTGGTDTQYF.

The rearrangement links TRBV19 to TRBJ2-5, with TRBD1 identical over 7 bases. The CDR3 totals 15 residues. Germline values: CDR1 LNHDA, CDR2 SQIVND (reference sequence). V was pared by 10 bases and J by 2 bases, with 13 bases of the junction left unmatched. CDR3 DNA sequence: TGTGCCACGAGACCTTTACAGGGGCATCAAGAGACCCAGTACTTC. It specifies CATRPLQGHQETQYF.

The chain employs TRBV5-1 and TRBJ2-3, with D perhaps TRBD1 or TRBD2 (6 bases each). The V end lost 3 bases, the J end lost 0 bases, and 11 bases lay between the germline ends. There are 15 residues in the CDR3. Germline V gene lookup returns CDR1 SGHRS and CDR2 YFSETQ. CDR3 sequence reads: CASSSWGASTDTQYF. In DNA form, the CDR3 reads TGCGCCAGCAGCTCTTGGGGGGCTAGCACAGATACGCAGTATTTT.

This clone was observed a handful of times. V and J are TRBV5-1 and TRBJ2-5; 11 bases fit TRBD1. After removal of 3 bases from V and 5 bases from J, the junction contained 3 bases not matched to a gene. The germline gives CDR1 SGHRS, CDR2 YFSETQ. The CDR3 runs 14 residues. Here the CDR3 DNA reads TGCGCCAGCAGCTGGACAGGGGGCGGTGAGACCCAGTACTTC. The encoded protein is CASSWTGGGETQYF.

This clone was recorded only once. The chain links TRBV5-1 to TRBJ2-1; the D gene is possibly TRBD1 (5 bases). V was clipped by 4 bases and J by 2 bases, with 10 bases between them. The CDR3 has 14 residues. Germline CDR1 and CDR2: SGHRS and YFSETQ. Here the CDR3 DNA reads TGCGCCAGCAGCACGCAGGGTGCCTACAATGAGCAGTTCTTC. Translated: CASSTQGAYNEQFF.

The chain combines TRBV19 with TRBJ2-2; possible D gene TRBD2, 5 bases. Germline V gene lookup returns CDR1 LNHDA and CDR2 SQIVND (reference sequence). V shed 3 bases and J shed 14 bases, with 19 bases lying between them. This CDR3 is 14 amino acids long. CDR3 protein: CASSMRAVGGSLFF. The CDR3 bases are TGTGCCAGTAGTATGAGGGCAGTTGGTGGTTCACTGTTTTTT.

The chain links TRBV9 to TRBJ2-5; D perhaps matches TRBD2 (5 bases). Deletions cut 3 bases from V and 7 bases from J, with 10 bases between. The germline gives CDR1 SGDLS, CDR2 YYNGEE. This CDR3 is 12 amino acids long. DNA for the CDR3: TGTGCCAGCAGCGAATACGCGGGGACCCAGTACTTC. The encoded protein is CASSEYAGTQYF.